The 30 T cell receptor beta chains listed next were all sequenced from one sample in a study of shared clonotypes between healthy human individuals. Data came from immunoSEQ multiplex PCR; TCRdb stores just in-frame clones and leaves some out. The table shows a few million clones, with around 95% occurring only once. What was sequenced was naive CD4+ T cells sorted from blood. The subset denotes: CD45RA+ positively selected. Every receptor here comes from a man in his late teens or twenties in good health.

The chain employs TRBV5-4 and TRBJ1-2; the match to TRBD1 covers 7 bases. CDR3 length equals 16 residues. The germline V gene has CDR1 SGHNT and CDR2 YYREEE (reference sequence). V lost 2 bases, J lost 7 bases, and 14 bases stayed unmatched. CDR3 DNA sequence: TGTGCCAGCAGCTTATTCCGACAGGGCTCAAAGGGTGGCTACACCTTC. It yields the protein CASSLFRQGSKGGYTF.

As to this clone: It is likely a read error, because the conserved phenylalanine at the end of the CDR3 is missing. Because the CDR3's place on the DNA is in doubt, the DNA is left out and the CDR3 is given as listed by TCRdb. The chain employs TRBV6-6 and TRBJ1-6. Including both end residues, the CDR3 is 10 amino acids long. Germline V gene lookup returns CDR1 MNHNY and CDR2 SVGAGI (reference sequence). CDR3: CASSYSVTTD.

In regard to this clone: This sample also contains other DNA sequences that code for the same CDR3. The chain employs TRBV7-9 and TRBJ2-7; D is undetermined. CDR3 length: 12 residues. The germline V gene encodes CDR1 SEHNR and CDR2 FQNEAQ (reference sequence). Between the trimmed V and J ends, which lost 5 bases and 2 bases, there was a span of 7 bases. DNA for the CDR3: TGTGCCAGCAGCCCCAGAGCCTACGAGCAGTACTTC. Translating gives CASSPRAYEQYF.

The chain is built from TRBV5-4 and TRBJ1-2; 8 bases map to TRBD1. Germline CDR1 SGHNT, CDR2 YYREEE (reference sequence). The V gene end was trimmed by 0 bases and the J gene end by 4 bases; junction bases not matched to a gene: 14. This CDR3 comprises 18 residues. This CDR3 is CASSLAFGQGQRGYGYTF. CDR3 nucleotide sequence: TGTGCCAGCAGCTTGGCCTTTGGACAGGGCCAACGGGGCTATGGCTACACCTTC.

Of note for this clone: Other nucleotide sequences in the sample specify the same CDR3. The genes are TRBV6-1 and TRBJ1-5; D gene uncertain. The V and J ends lost 4 bases and 0 bases respectively, with 4 bases between them. The CDR3 covers 13 residues. CDR1 is MNHNS, CDR2 SASEGT, per germline. Here the CDR3 reads CASSGYSNQPQHF. For the CDR3, the DNA is TGTGCCAGCAGTGGATATAGCAATCAGCCCCAGCATTTT.

J is TRBJ2-1 and V is TRBV4-3; 11 bases line up with TRBD2. After removal of 3 bases from V and 3 bases from J, the junction contained 7 bases not matched to a gene. Germline V lookup: CDR1 LGHNA, CDR2 YSLEER. The length of the CDR3 is 17 residues. The CDR3 here is CASSHSFGTSGYNEQFF. In nucleotides, the CDR3 is TGCGCCAGCAGCCATTCCTTCGGGACTAGCGGCTACAATGAGCAGTTCTTC.

The rearrangement joins TRBV10-2 to TRBJ2-7; D unresolved. This CDR3 comprises 17 residues. V was cut by 2 bases and J by 1 base, with 18 bases left in between. The V gene's germline CDR1 is WSHSY and CDR2 SAAADI. The CDR3 sequence: CASSEGYREAKSYEQYF. The CDR3 nucleotides are TGCGCCAGCAGTGAGGGGTATCGCGAGGCCAAATCCTACGAGCAGTACTTC.

V gene TRBV11-2 combines with J gene TRBJ2-7; maybe TRBD2 (5 bases). The CDR3 has 14 amino acids. Germline loops: CDR1 SGHAT, CDR2 FQNNGV. V gave up 2 bases and J gave up 2 bases, with 10 bases separating them. CDR3 region: CASSLRTGAYEQYF. The CDR3 region has the DNA TGTGCCAGCAGCTTAAGGACTGGGGCCTACGAGCAGTACTTC.

Written as DNA, the CDR3 is TGCGCCAGCAGCCAAGGGCCGGGACAGGTGTGGGGCTACACCTTC. Its protein is CASSQGPGQVWGYTF. V usage is TRBV4-1 and J usage is TRBJ1-2; 8 nucleotides line up with TRBD1. After removal of 1 base from V and 8 bases from J, the junction contained 9 bases not matched to a gene. The germline gives CDR1 MGHRA, CDR2 YSYEKL. The CDR3 spans 15 residues.

The chain combines TRBV30 with TRBJ1-5; TRBD1 matches at 7 bases. CDR1 GTSNPN and CDR2 SVGIG come from the germline V gene (reference sequence). V gave up 4 bases and J gave up 3 bases; unmatched junction bases: 9. The CDR3 extends over 15 amino acids. This CDR3 reads CAWNSPGTVNQPQHF. The CDR3, as DNA: TGTGCCTGGAACTCCCCCGGGACAGTCAATCAGCCCCAGCATTTT.

This chain joins TRBV12-5 and TRBJ2-3; 13 bases match TRBD2. V lost 5 bases and J lost 2; bases outside the gene matches: 10. CDR1 is LGHNT and CDR2 is FRNRAP in the germline V gene. The length of the CDR3 is 18 residues. The CDR3 here is CASGPIPTSGRTTDTQYF. In DNA, the CDR3 is TGTGCTAGTGGTCCCATCCCGACTAGCGGGAGGACCACAGATACGCAGTATTTT.

This clone was counted once. V is TRBV30 and J is TRBJ2-3; TRBD1 is a possible D gene (6 bases). Trimming pared 4 bases from V and 0 bases from J, leaving 14 bases between. This CDR3 contains 15 residues. Per germline, CDR1 GTSNPN and CDR2 SVGIG (reference sequence). The CDR3 region is CAWINGQPSTDTQYF. The CDR3 DNA sequence: TGTGCCTGGATCAACGGACAGCCAAGCACAGATACGCAGTATTTT.

This clone has a single count. This chain joins TRBV11-2 and TRBJ2-2; D remains unclear. The V end was cut by 6 bases, the J end by 5 bases, with 16 bases between. Germline CDR1 is SGHAT and CDR2 is FQNNGV. There are 15 residues in the CDR3. CDR3 bases: TGTGCCAGCAGATTGGAACGGTTTGCGACCGGGGAGCTGTTTTTT. Translation: CASRLERFATGELFF.

The rearrangement joins TRBV4-1 to TRBJ2-2; no definite D call. Germline assignment: CDR1 MGHRA and CDR2 YSYEKL. Trimming pared 4 bases from V and 7 bases from J, leaving 10 bases between. The CDR3 contains 13 residues. The CDR3 sequence: CASSRPTGGELFF. The CDR3 nucleotides are TGCGCCAGCAGCCGCCCGACCGGCGGGGAGCTGTTTTTT.

This clone has just one count. The genes are TRBV19 and TRBJ1-1; no clear D. The V end lost 0 bases, the J end lost 11 bases, and 10 bases lay between the germline ends. The CDR3 is made up of 12 amino acids. Germline V gene lookup returns CDR1 LNHDA and CDR2 SQIVND (reference sequence). CDR3 DNA sequence: TGTGCCAGTAGTATAGATCGGCGACGGGCTTTCTTT. It translates to CASSIDRRRAFF.

This chain joins TRBV11-2 and TRBJ2-1; D unresolved. Trimming cost V 2 bases and J 5 bases, with 10 bases left between them. Germline-derived CDR1 and CDR2 are SGHAT and FQNNGV. The CDR3 has 14 residues. CDR3 region: CASSLRSWNNEQFF. The CDR3 DNA reads TGTGCCAGCAGCTTAAGGAGTTGGAACAATGAGCAGTTCTTC. Supplemented by reference TRBV11-2 and TRBJ2-1, the full variable domain reads EAGVAQSPRYKIIEKRQSVAFWCNPISGHATLYWYQQILGQGPKLLIQFQNNGVVDDSQLPKDRFSAERLKGVDSTLKIQPAKLEDSAVYLCASSLRSWNNEQFFGPGTRLTVL.

This rearrangement joins TRBV6-1 to TRBJ2-3, with a tentative D call TRBD2 (5 bases). CDR1 is MNHNS and CDR2 is SASEGT in the germline V gene. The ends were cut back, 4 bases at V and 4 bases at J, with 12 bases in the middle. CDR3 length: 14 residues. Written as DNA, the CDR3 is TGTGCCAGCAGTGCCGACCCAGCGGCAGATACGCAGTATTTT. It is translated as CASSADPAADTQYF.

Remarks on this clone: Sequence at one end of the junction differs from germline and may be a read error. The chain carries TRBV28 and TRBJ1-2; D might be TRBD1 (6 bases). This CDR3 contains 13 residues. The germline gives CDR1 MDHEN, CDR2 SYDVKM. This CDR3 reads CASSLSLGGAIAF. The CDR3 region has the DNA TGTGCCAGCAGTTTATCCCTAGGGGGGGCGATAGCCTTC.

CDR3 sequence (DNA): TGTGCCAGCAGCGCGGGACAGGACAATGGGCCCCAGCATTTT. This encodes CASSAGQDNGPQHF. The chain joins TRBV7-2 to TRBJ1-5; 8 bases map to TRBD1. The CDR3 consists of 14 residues. J lost 9 bases, V lost 5 bases, and 9 bases had no gene match. Germline V CDR1 and CDR2: SGHTA, FQGNSA. Full variable domain (outside the CDR3, taken from reference TRBV7-2 and TRBJ1-5): GAGVSQSPSNKVTEKGKDVELRCDPISGHTALYWYRQSLGQGLEFLIYFQGNSAPDKSGLPSDRFSAERTGGSVSTLTIQRTQQEDSAVYLCASSAGQDNGPQHFGDGTRLSIL.

The chain uses TRBV19 and TRBJ2-7; TRBD2 matches 7 bases. This CDR3 is built from 15 residues. V was pared by 3 bases and J by 7 bases, with 12 bases of the junction left unmatched. CDR1 LNHDA and CDR2 SQIVND come from the germline V gene (reference sequence). CDR3 region: CASSMSPAGLQEQYF. In DNA, the CDR3 is TGTGCCAGTAGTATGTCCCCAGCGGGACTGCAGGAGCAGTACTTC. The full variable domain, with the rest looked up from reference TRBV19 and TRBJ2-7, is DGGITQSPKYLFRKEGQNVTLSCEQNLNHDAMYWYRQDPGQGLRLIYYSQIVNDFQKGDIAEGYSVSREKKESFPLTVTSAQKNPTAFYLCASSMSPAGLQEQYFGPGTRLTVT.

This chain connects TRBV30 to TRBJ2-3; D tentatively reads TRBD1 or TRBD2 (6 bases each). This CDR3 region has 15 residues. Germline V gene sequence: CDR1 GTSNPN, CDR2 SVGIG (reference sequence). Trimming pared 5 bases from V and 6 bases from J, leaving 21 bases between. CDR3 residues: CAWLAGHPLGDTQYF. The CDR3 DNA sequence: TGTGCCTGGTTGGCGGGACACCCGTTGGGGGATACGCAGTATTTT.

The chain couples TRBV5-4 to TRBJ2-1, with TRBD1 matching over 10 bases. The length of the CDR3 is 15 residues. Germline V gene data show CDR1 as SGHNT and CDR2 as YYREEE (reference sequence). With V trimmed by 3 bases and J by 5 bases, 5 bases remained unmatched. The CDR3: CASSSPDRGDNEQFF. CDR3 nucleotides: TGTGCCAGCAGCTCTCCGGACAGGGGGGACAATGAGCAGTTCTTC. The full variable domain, completed using reference TRBV5-4 and TRBJ2-1, is ETGVTQSPTHLIKTRGQQVTLRCSSQSGHNTVSWYQQALGQGPQFIFQYYREEENGRGNFPPRFSGLQFPNYSSELNVNALELDDSALYLCASSSPDRGDNEQFFGPGTRLTVL.

The chain carries TRBV5-8 and TRBJ2-7, with D maybe TRBD2 (5 bases). V was clipped by 0 bases and J by 2 bases, with 12 bases between them. The germline V gene has CDR1 SGHTS and CDR2 YDEGEE. This CDR3 has 15 residues. CDR3: CASSLEAGATYEQYF. The DNA for the CDR3 is TGTGCCAGCAGCTTGGAGGCGGGTGCCACCTACGAGCAGTACTTC.

In nucleotides, the CDR3 is TGTGCCAGCTCACCTGGGAGGGGGTCTAGCTATGGCTACACCTTC. This codes for CASSPGRGSSYGYTF. The rearrangement joins TRBV18 to TRBJ1-2; D is possibly TRBD1 (6 bases). The CDR3 has 15 amino acids. Trimming removed 3 bases at V and 4 bases at J, with 15 bases between. Germline loops: CDR1 KGHSH, CDR2 LQKENI.

The genes are TRBV6-5 and TRBJ2-1; D uncertain. CDR1 and CDR2 from the germline V gene are MNHEY and SVGAGI. V lost 1 base, J lost 2 bases, and 9 bases lay in between. This CDR3 contains 15 residues. CDR3 DNA sequence: TGTGCCAGCAGTTACTACACAAACCCCTACAATGAGCAGTTCTTC. Protein: CASSYYTNPYNEQFF.

The chain recombines TRBV30 with TRBJ1-3; 7 bases are a match to TRBD1. The CDR3 has 14 amino acids. The ends lost 5 bases at V and 4 bases at J; junction bases unmatched: 8. The V gene's germline CDR1 is GTSNPN and CDR2 SVGIG (reference sequence). In nucleotides, the CDR3 is TGTGCCTGGTCTGGACAGGCTGTGGGAAACACCATATATTTT. It is translated as CAWSGQAVGNTIYF.

V is TRBV6-5 and J is TRBJ2-5, with D tentatively TRBD2 (5 bases). Germline loops: CDR1 MNHEY, CDR2 SVGAGI. This CDR3 spans 14 amino acids. Between the trimmed V and J ends, which lost 6 bases and 2 bases, there was a span of 13 bases. Written as DNA, the CDR3 is TGTGCCAGCAGCACCCGACTACTACAAGAGACCCAGTACTTC. It codes for CASSTRLLQETQYF.

The rearrangement uses TRBV19 and TRBJ2-5; possibly TRBD1 for D (6 bases). Trimming left V 5 bases short and J 3 bases short, with 16 bases between. Germline V gene lookup returns CDR1 LNHDA and CDR2 SQIVND (reference sequence). CDR3 length equals 15 residues. In DNA, the CDR3 is TGTGCCAGTAGTTCACATACACAGGGAGAAGAGACCCAGTACTTC. This codes for CASSSHTQGEETQYF.

This clone was seen only once. CDR3 residues: CASRLTSAETQYF. The CDR3 coding sequence is TGTGCCAGCAGGCTCACTAGTGCAGAGACCCAGTACTTC. V and J are TRBV28 and TRBJ2-5, with a weak D call TRBD2 (5 bases). The CDR3 sequence is 13 residues long. Germline V gene sequence: CDR1 MDHEN, CDR2 SYDVKM. Trimming removed 6 bases from V and 4 bases from J, with 12 bases in between.

This chain uses TRBV4-1 with TRBJ1-3; D is undetermined. Trimming took off 0 bases at V and 0 bases at J, with 12 bases between the two ends. Germline CDR1 and CDR2: MGHRA and YSYEKL. The CDR3 covers 17 residues. For the CDR3, the DNA is TGCGCCAGCAGCCAAGATAACAGCCGTTTCTCTGGAAACACCATATATTTT. This codes for CASSQDNSRFSGNTIYF.